This T cell receptor beta chain was sequenced for a study of T-cell reconstitution after alpha-beta-depleted transplantation in children. V lost 6 bases to trimming and J lost 7 bases, with 7 bases between them. The CDR3 consists of 11 residues. Germline CDR1 and CDR2: SNHLY and FYNNEI. For TCRbeta, the library was prepared with unique molecular identifiers. A single record per CDR3 protein comes from TCRdb applying MiXCR to the PCR reads. The sample has 380,000 or so distinct CDR3 sequences, about 14% seen once; the top ten hold around 4.5%. The receptor comes from a human donor who donated a stem cell graft to a child with Fanconi anemia. Sample: PBMCs, taken from the stem cell graft. The chain joins TRBV2 to TRBJ2-1; D gene ambiguous. The CDR3 reads CASRPPNEQFF. The CDR3, as DNA: TGTGCCAGCAGACCCCCGAATGAGCAGTTCTTC.